A selection of T cell receptor beta chains follows, all from one sample in a study of CD8+ T cells in alopecia areata. The method was immunoSEQ multiplex PCR; TCRdb's version includes in-frame clones alone and lacks a portion of them. The sample includes some 82,000 clones, roughly 50% of them seen just once. The sample was NKG2D-high CD8+ T cells sorted from blood. All receptors derive from a human donor with alopecia areata. CDR3s include the opening cysteine and the closing phenylalanine or tryptophan. The D gene is left open where the match is weak. Where a row states a size, it is once, few, many or the class of an expanded clone; other rows omit it.

TRBJ2-1,TRBD2,TRBV15,-,CATSRDVAGIEKFF,TGTGCCACCAGCAGAGATGTAGCGGGAATTGAAAAGTTCTTC
TRBJ2-7,TRBD1,TRBV6-6,-,CASGTGTVYEQYF,TGTGCCAGCGGGACAGGGACGGTCTACGAGCAGTACTTC
TRBJ2-3,-,TRBV29-1,few,CSVVSTSSDTQYF,TGCAGCGTTGTTTCGACTAGTTCAGATACGCAGTATTTT
TRBJ1-2,-,TRBV30,-,CACDPGQPYGYTF,TGTGCCTGTGATCCCGGACAGCCCTATGGCTACACCTTC
TRBJ1-6,TRBD1,TRBV7-2,-,CASSPHRGLSSPLHF,TGTGCCAGCAGCCCACACAGGGGGCTGAGTTCACCCCTCCACTTT
TRBJ2-7,TRBD1,TRBV4-1,-,CASSPGGADEQYF,TGCGCCAGCAGCCCAGGGGGAGCGGACGAGCAGTACTTC
TRBJ2-7,TRBD1,TRBV4-1,once,CASSQEDRGLYEQYF,TGCGCCAGCAGCCAAGAAGACAGGGGGTTGTACGAGCAGTACTTC
TRBJ2-7,-,TRBV29-1,few,CSVEPGGRAYEQYF,TGCAGCGTTGAACCAGGTGGGCGAGCCTACGAGCAGTACTTC
TRBJ1-5,-,TRBV28,few,CASSLRSSNQPQHF,TGTGCCAGCAGTTTAAGGTCGAGCAATCAGCCCCAGCATTTT
TRBJ2-7,-,TRBV28,few,CASRRGASSYEQYF,TGTGCCAGCAGGAGGGGCGCCAGCTCCTACGAGCAGTACTTC
TRBJ2-7,-,TRBV20-1,-,CSARSYYEQYF,TGCAGTGCTAGGAGCTACTACGAGCAGTACTTC
TRBJ2-3,-,TRBV7-9,-,CASSSEIRTDTQYF,TGTGCCAGCAGCTCCGAAATACGCACAGATACGCAGTATTTT
TRBJ2-7,-,TRBV29-1,-,CSVEKGRSSYEQYF,TGCAGCGTTGAAAAAGGGCGGAGCTCCTACGAGCAGTACTTC
TRBJ2-1,-,TRBV30,-,CAWSVQGLLPSYNEQFF,TGTGCCTGGAGTGTTCAGGGCCTACTGCCCTCCTACAATGAGCAGTTCTTC
TRBJ2-7,-,TRBV27,-,CASSTASSYEQYF,TGTGCCAGCAGCACGGCGTCTTCCTACGAGCAGTACTTC
TRBJ2-3,-,TRBV29-1,few,CSAVGADTQYF,TGCAGCGCCGTGGGAGCAGATACGCAGTATTTT
TRBJ2-1,-,TRBV7-2,few,CASSLEWGAGEQFF,TGTGCCAGCAGCTTAGAGTGGGGGGCAGGGGAGCAGTTCTTC
TRBJ2-4,-,TRBV13,-,CASSLERTQLQYF,TGTGCCAGCAGCTTAGAACGAACTCAGCTTCAGTACTTC
TRBJ2-1,-,TRBV29-1,-,CSVVGYDEQFF,TGCAGCGTTGTGGGATACGATGAGCAGTTCTTC
TRBJ1-1,TRBD1,TRBV15,once,CATSRDRTGNTEAFF,TGTGCCACCAGCAGAGATCGGACAGGGAACACTGAAGCTTTCTTT
TRBJ1-3,TRBD1,TRBV29-1,-,CSFLGTGQGVLDTIYF,TGCAGCTTCCTTGGCACCGGACAGGGAGTTTTAGACACCATATATTTT
TRBJ1-1,-,TRBV13,-,CASSFLPGGGMNTEAFF,TGTGCCAGCAGCTTTCTTCCCGGCGGGGGTATGAACACTGAAGCTTTCTTT
TRBJ2-1,-,TRBV9,-,CASGSHNEQFF,TGTGCCAGCGGGTCACACAATGAGCAGTTCTTC
TRBJ1-1,-,TRBV5-6,medium-sized,CASSLQSPYTEAFF,TGTGCCAGCAGCTTGCAGTCCCCCTACACTGAAGCTTTCTTT
TRBJ2-3,-,TRBV28,-,CASSVGSTSTDTQYF,TGTGCCAGCAGTGTGGGGAGCACTAGCACAGATACGCAGTATTTT
TRBJ2-5,-,TRBV2,-,CASRGLQETQYF,TGTGCCAGCAGGGGACTCCAAGAGACCCAGTACTTC
TRBJ2-1,-,TRBV4-1,-,CASSQGSHEQFF,TGCGCCAGCAGCCAAGGTTCCCATGAGCAGTTCTTC
TRBJ2-7,-,TRBV27,-,CASSLFGRTNLEQYF,TGTGCCAGCAGTTTATTTGGCCGAACAAACCTCGAGCAGTACTTC